The 14 T cell receptor beta chains given below trace back to one sample, sequenced in a study of glioma-infiltrating T cells. Using RNA template, CDR3s of TCR alpha and beta were amplified with iRepertoire arm-PCR. From the multiplex PCR reads, TCRdb called clonotypes with MiXCR, one entry per CDR3 protein. The data hold roughly 200,000 distinct CDR3 sequences, with around 32% observed a single time. Sequences were obtained from glioma tissue, nonneoplastic brain tissue, or PBMCs (not recorded which). The receptors derive from a human donor with low-grade glioma or glioblastoma, undergoing nonglioma brain surgery, or in good health (not recorded which).

This clonotype was detected ten times or more. The chain uses TRBV7-9 and TRBJ2-3, with a tentative D call TRBD2 (6 bases). The CDR3 extends over 17 amino acids. Germline-derived CDR1 and CDR2 are SEHNR and FQNEAQ (reference sequence). The V end was cut by 1 base, the J end by 2 bases, with 16 bases between. CDR3 nucleotide sequence: TGTGCCAGCAGCTTAGTCCGGGAGAGCCTTTTCACAGATACGCAGTATTTT. Translated: CASSLVRESLFTDTQYF.

This clonotype was counted between two and nine times. Here the CDR3 reads CASNQGRQETQYF. The CDR3 DNA reads as TGTGCCAGTAACCAAGGCAGACAAGAGACCCAGTACTTC. The genes are TRBV19 and TRBJ2-5; unclear D gene. The germline gives CDR1 LNHDA, CDR2 SQIVND (reference sequence). This CDR3 comprises 13 residues. With 7 bases removed from V and 2 bases from J, the gap between germline ends came to 11 bases.

The CDR3 DNA reads as TGTGCCAGCAGCACCATCACTAGCGGGAGCTCCTACGAGCAGTACTTC. Its protein product is CASSTITSGSSYEQYF. V usage is TRBV5-4 and J usage is TRBJ2-7, with TRBD2 matching 11 bases. V was pared by 4 bases and J by 0 bases, with 6 bases of the junction left unmatched. This CDR3 is built from 16 residues. From germline, CDR1 is SGHNT and CDR2 YYREEE (reference sequence).

Concerning this clonotype itself: The junction departs from the called germline gene at one end, perhaps through a read error. The chain has TRBV14 and TRBJ1-1; D is uncertain. CDR1 is SGHDN and CDR2 is FVKESK in the germline V gene. The CDR3 contains 13 residues. The CDR3 bases are TGTGCCAGCAGCCAACAGGTGAAAAATGAAGATTTATTT. Amino acid sequence: CASSQQVKNEDLF.

Many counts were recorded for this clonotype. The V call is TRBV3-1, the J call TRBJ2-7; no reliable D call. The V gene's germline CDR1 is LGHDT and CDR2 YNNKEL (reference sequence). The CDR3 consists of 14 residues. The ends were cut back, 3 bases at V and 4 bases at J, with 13 bases in the middle. CDR3 sequence reads: CASSHLEAAYEQYF. The CDR3, as DNA: TGTGCCAGCAGCCACCTCGAGGCGGCTTACGAGCAGTACTTC.

This clonotype was picked up a small number of times. The chain links TRBV3-1 to TRBJ1-5; D is perhaps TRBD1 (5 bases). CDR3 length equals 16 residues. Germline lookup yields CDR1 LGHDT and CDR2 YNNKEL (reference sequence). The germline V and J ends were trimmed by 4 bases and 0 bases, with 13 bases remaining between them. In DNA form, the CDR3 reads TGTGCCAGCAGCCTCGGGACGGGAGATAGCAATCAGCCCCAGCATTTT. It translates to CASSLGTGDSNQPQHF.

The genes are TRBV5-1 and TRBJ2-2, with TRBD1 as a possible D gene (6 bases). CDR3 length: 15 amino acids. Trimming shortened V by 4 bases and J by 4 bases, and 14 bases separated the two germline ends. Germline lookup yields CDR1 SGHRS and CDR2 YFSETQ. The CDR3 nucleotides read TGCGCCAGCAGCCCGGGACAATTGGGCACCGGGGAGCTGTTTTTT. Translation: CASSPGQLGTGELFF.

J is TRBJ2-7 and V is TRBV7-6; a weak D match, TRBD1 (6 bases). The CDR3 runs 16 residues. Germline V lookup: CDR1 SGHVS, CDR2 FNYEAQ. V lost 0 bases and J 4 bases, leaving 16 bases between the germline ends. This CDR3 reads CASSLAGAGALYEQYF. Here the CDR3 DNA reads TGTGCCAGCAGCTTAGCGGGGGCAGGGGCGTTATACGAGCAGTACTTC.

For this clonotype: This clone may be a read error of a much larger clone one base away. CDR3 sequence reads: CASSGRGRLVDTQYF. CDR3 nucleotides: TGTGCCAGCAGTGGCAGGGGGCGCTTAGTGGATACGCAGTATTTT. V and J are TRBV7-9 and TRBJ2-3, with 8 bases identical to TRBD1. The germline CDR1 and CDR2 sequences are SEHNR and FQNEAQ (reference sequence). Trimming at V came to 6 bases and at J to 6 bases, leaving 11 bases not matched to a gene. The CDR3 has 15 residues.

This clonotype was seen repeatedly, ten times or more. The chain links TRBV29-1 to TRBJ2-3; the match to TRBD1 covers 7 bases. This CDR3 is 13 amino acids long. Germline V gene sequence: CDR1 SQVTM, CDR2 ANQGSEA. Germline trimming cut 6 bases from V and 1 base from J; bases unmatched to any gene: 4. The CDR3 nucleotides are TGCAGCGTGTCCCAGGGGGGCACAGATACGCAGTATTTT. This gives the protein CSVSQGGTDTQYF.

At least ten counts were recorded for this clonotype. The chain couples TRBV7-2 to TRBJ2-7; 9 positions agree with TRBD2. The CDR3 length is 15 residues. The germline gives CDR1 SGHTA, CDR2 FQGNSA. Trimming at V came to 4 bases and at J to 2 bases, leaving 6 bases not matched to a gene. CDR3 loop: CASSSLTSGPYEQYF. CDR3 nucleotide sequence: TGTGCCAGCAGCTCCCTCACTAGCGGGCCCTACGAGCAGTACTTC.

The table lists this clonotype with many counts. The chain links TRBV20-1 to TRBJ2-7; 7 bases map to TRBD1. Germline lookup yields CDR1 DFQATT and CDR2 SNEGSKA (reference sequence). The V segment lost 3 bases and the J segment 0 bases; nucleotides outside the gene matches: 5. The CDR3 has 14 residues. For the CDR3, the DNA is TGCAGTGCTAGGGGGGACAGTTCCTCCTACGAGCAGTACTTC. Its translation: CSARGDSSSYEQYF.

As concerns this clonotype: Given a much more abundant clone one base away, this may be a read error. The CDR3 here is CAIRWDSNQPQHF. CDR3 sequence (DNA): TGTGCCATCAGATGGGACAGTAATCAGCCCCAGCATTTT. The chain is built from TRBV6-1 and TRBJ1-5; 7 bases match TRBD1. The J segment lost 4 bases and the V segment lost 10 bases, leaving 7 bases of the junction unmatched. The V gene's germline CDR1 is MNHNS and CDR2 SASEGT. The CDR3 loop spans 13 amino acids.

This clonotype was counted ten times or more. The chain joins TRBV28 to TRBJ1-4; possible D gene TRBD1, 5 bases. This CDR3 contains 14 residues. The V end lost 5 bases, the J end lost 7 bases, and 14 bases lay between the germline ends. CDR1 and CDR2 (germline): MDHEN, SYDVKM. The CDR3 protein is CASSSATVGEKLFF. CDR3 bases: TGTGCCAGCAGTAGTGCGACAGTGGGTGAAAAACTGTTTTTT.